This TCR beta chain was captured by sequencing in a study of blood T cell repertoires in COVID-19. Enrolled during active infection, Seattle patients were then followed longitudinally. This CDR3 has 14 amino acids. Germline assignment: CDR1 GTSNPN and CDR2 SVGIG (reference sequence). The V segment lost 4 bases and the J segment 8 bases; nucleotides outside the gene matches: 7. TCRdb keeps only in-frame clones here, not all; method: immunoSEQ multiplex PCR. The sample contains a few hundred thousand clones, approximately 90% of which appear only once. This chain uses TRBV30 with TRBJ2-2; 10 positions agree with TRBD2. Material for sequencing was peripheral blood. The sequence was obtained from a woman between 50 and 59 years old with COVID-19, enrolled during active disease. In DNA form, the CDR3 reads TGTGCCTGGACCCGGGGACTAGCGAGTGGGGAGCTGTTTTTT. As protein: CAWTRGLASGELFF.